The clone carrying this T cell receptor beta chain has a handful of counts. CDR3 length equals 15 residues. CDR1 and CDR2 from the germline V gene are LGHDT and YNNKEL (reference sequence). The germline V and J ends were trimmed by 0 bases and 6 bases, with 11 bases remaining between them. This specimen comes from a study of T-cell memory formation after mild COVID-19. TCRdb fed the 5' RACE reads into MiXCR, producing one record per CDR3 protein. The table shows 250,000 to 350,000 distinct CDR3 sequences, with more than 15% occurring only once. This TCR was sampled from a man between 18 and 35 years old who had mild COVID-19 (a few samples of this study predate the infection). Cell type and time point are not known. Sequencing was performed on PBMCs or a T cell subset sorted from them (not recorded which). The chain is built from TRBV3-1 and TRBJ2-2; D call uncertain. The CDR3 DNA reads as TGTGCCAGCAGCCAAGAGTCCGGGTTCGCCGGGGAGCTGTTTTTT. It specifies CASSQESGFAGELFF.